This entry lists 27 T cell receptor beta chains sequenced from one sample in a study of vaccination and CD4 T cells after COVID-19. At the Johns Hopkins FTIC core, DNA taken from cultured CD4+ T cells was sequenced by way of the Oncomine TCR Beta short-read assay. TCRdb reanalysed the PCR reads using MiXCR and keeps one entry per CDR3 protein. The sample holds about 6,700 distinct CDR3 sequences, about 26% seen once. No antigen has been identified for these receptors. Treatment here: roughly nine-day PBMC culture with coronavirus spike peptide pools or control peptides (ViraFEST assay). Before the COVID-19 pandemic (2011-2018), CD4+ T cells were obtained from the unexposed donor. Sequences were obtained from CD4+ T cells from blood, cultured in vitro. Receptors originate from a human donor in good health.

This sequence joins TRBV20-1 and TRBJ1-3; 7 bases align to TRBD1. With V trimmed by 3 bases and J by 2 bases, 10 bases remained unmatched. The germline V gene encodes CDR1 DFQATT and CDR2 SNEGSKA (reference sequence). The CDR3 runs 16 residues. The CDR3, as DNA: TGCAGTGCTAGGGACAGGCGCCGAAGAACTGGAAACACCATATATTTT. Protein: CSARDRRRRTGNTIYF.

This clonotype is labeled medium-sized (0.01 to 0.1%). The chain carries TRBV20-1 and TRBJ1-1, with a weak D call TRBD1 (5 bases). V was shortened by 5 bases and J by 6 bases, with 7 bases between the two germline ends. Per germline, CDR1 DFQATT and CDR2 SNEGSKA (reference sequence). This CDR3 has 10 residues. DNA of the CDR3: TGCAGTGCTTGGGGGGCTGAAGCTTTCTTT. Translated: CSAWGAEAFF.

The V and J genes are TRBV27 and TRBJ1-5; D unclear. The V end lost 2 bases, the J end lost 4 bases, and 9 bases lay between the germline ends. The CDR3 is 14 amino acids. CDR1 MNHEY and CDR2 SMNVEV come from the germline V gene (reference sequence). CDR3 coding DNA: TGTGCCAGCAGTTTAGGGCAGGAGAATCAGCCCCAGCATTTT. Translation gives CASSLGQENQPQHF.

The chain combines TRBV9 with TRBJ2-3; 10 nucleotides agree with TRBD2. The CDR3 extends over 20 amino acids. J was trimmed by 0 bases and V by 4 bases; bases with no gene match: 17. Germline values: CDR1 SGDLS, CDR2 YYNGEE. CDR3 DNA: TGTGCCAGCAGCCCCCCTCTCGGGCTAGCGGGGGAGGGTAGCACAGATACGCAGTATTTT. Translated, it gives CASSPPLGLAGEGSTDTQYF.

The V and J genes are TRBV9 and TRBJ1-2; D remains unclear. Trimming pared 2 bases from V and 0 bases from J, leaving 14 bases between. The CDR3 totals 16 residues. The germline gives CDR1 SGDLS, CDR2 YYNGEE. The CDR3 nucleotides read TGTGCCAGCAGCGTGCAGGCCCACTCTCCTAACTATGGCTACACCTTC. Translating it yields CASSVQAHSPNYGYTF.

This clonotype has just a few counts. The chain has TRBV6-5 and TRBJ1-1; the D gene is possibly TRBD1 (5 bases). The germline V and J ends were trimmed by 2 bases and 1 base, with 11 bases remaining between them. The CDR3 totals 15 residues. Germline V gene lookup returns CDR1 MNHEY and CDR2 SVGAGI. The CDR3, as DNA: TGTGCCAGCAGTTACACTAGGGACGGGAACACTGAAGCTTTCTTT. Its translation is CASSYTRDGNTEAFF.

The chain employs TRBV6-5 and TRBJ1-6; perhaps TRBD1 as D (5 bases). In germline, CDR1 is MNHEY, CDR2 SVGAGI. There are 15 residues in the CDR3. The ends were cut back, 2 bases at V and 7 bases at J, with 12 bases in the middle. CDR3 DNA sequence: TGTGCCAGCAGTTACGCGGCAGGGTGGAATTCACCCCTCCACTTT. Translated: CASSYAAGWNSPLHF.

Only a few counts were recorded for this clonotype. This chain uses TRBV11-2 with TRBJ1-2; the D is unclear. CDR1 and CDR2 from the germline V gene are SGHAT and FQNNGV. Trimming removed 5 bases at V and 0 bases at J, with 10 bases between. The CDR3 runs to 14 residues. This CDR3 is CASSTRLANYGYTF. The CDR3 DNA sequence: TGTGCCAGCAGCACCCGCCTAGCTAACTATGGCTACACCTTC.

This clonotype was detected only once. The rearrangement joins TRBV7-9 to TRBJ2-3; 7 bases agree with TRBD1. After removal of 4 bases from V and 0 bases from J, the junction contained 10 bases not matched to a gene. This CDR3 contains 17 residues. Germline V lookup: CDR1 SEHNR, CDR2 FQNEAQ (reference sequence). The CDR3 bases are TGTGCCAGCAGCTCCCGAATAGACAGGGAAAGCACAGATACGCAGTATTTT. Translating it yields CASSSRIDRESTDTQYF.

This clonotype turned up a few times. The CDR3 region has the DNA TGCGCCACAACTACCGGGCAGGTGAACCCCCTTGAAGCTTTCTTT. As protein: CATTTGQVNPLEAFF. This chain links TRBV10-2 with TRBJ1-1; D remains unclear. CDR3 size: 15 residues. From germline, CDR1 is WSHSY and CDR2 SAAADI. V dropped 10 bases and J dropped 7 bases, with 25 bases sitting between them.

This clonotype was seen more than once but under ten times. This chain joins TRBV9 and TRBJ2-5; TRBD1 might be the D (6 bases). CDR1 and CDR2 (germline): SGDLS, YYNGEE. V lost 1 base to trimming and J lost 5 bases, with 9 bases between them. The CDR3 totals 13 residues. The chain's CDR3 is CASSVLGGETQYF. CDR3 bases: TGTGCCAGCAGCGTACTAGGGGGTGAGACCCAGTACTTC. The full variable domain, completed using reference TRBV9 and TRBJ2-5, is DSGVTQTPKHLITATGQRVTLRCSPRSGDLSVYWYQQSLDQGLQFLIQYYNGEERAKGNILERFSAQQFPDLHSELNLSSLELGDSALYFCASSVLGGETQYFGPGTRLLVL.

This clonotype occurred a few times. V is TRBV6-1 and J is TRBJ2-5; the match to TRBD1 covers 8 bases. V trimming: 4 bases; J trimming: 5 bases; junction bases outside the gene matches: 12. The CDR3 length is 16 residues. Germline values: CDR1 MNHNS, CDR2 SASEGT. The CDR3 bases are TGTGCCAGCAGTGGATTGCAGACAGGGGTATACGAGACCCAGTACTTC. Protein sequence: CASSGLQTGVYETQYF.

The CDR3 bases are TGTGCCAGCAGTTTATATGGCGGGAGCTATGGCTACACCTTC. Protein product: CASSLYGGSYGYTF. This sequence joins TRBV27 and TRBJ1-2; D uncertain. The CDR3 consists of 14 residues. CDR1 MNHEY and CDR2 SMNVEV come from the germline V gene (reference sequence). Trimming pared 1 base from V and 4 bases from J, leaving 10 bases between.

This clonotype came up a few times. The CDR3 DNA reads as TGTGCCAGCAGTTTACGAGGCAGGGGTGATCAGCCCCAGCATTTT. Translated, it gives CASSLRGRGDQPQHF. The chain recombines TRBV27 with TRBJ1-5; tentative D call: TRBD1 (6 bases). Germline-derived CDR1 and CDR2 are MNHEY and SMNVEV (reference sequence). The CDR3 contains 15 residues. With 2 bases removed from V and 5 bases from J, the gap between germline ends came to 13 bases.

This clonotype was seen a few times. The J gene is TRBJ2-2, the V gene TRBV7-9, with 7 bases matching TRBD1. Losses at the gene ends were 5 bases for V and 0 bases for J; bases not matched to a gene: 9. CDR3 length: 17 residues. CDR1 and CDR2 (germline): SEHNR, FQNEAQ (reference sequence). The CDR3 DNA follows: TGTGCCAGCAGCCCAACATACAGGGGAACGAACACCGGGGAGCTGTTTTTT. Its protein is CASSPTYRGTNTGELFF.

This clonotype was detected a few times. The V gene is TRBV7-3, the J gene TRBJ2-3; maybe TRBD1 (6 bases). V lost 5 bases and J lost 3, with 12 bases in between. The CDR3 totals 14 residues. Germline assignment: CDR1 SGHTA and CDR2 FQGTGA. The CDR3 here is CASSLKGETDTQYF. DNA of the CDR3: TGTGCCAGCAGCCTCAAGGGGGAGACAGATACGCAGTATTTT.

The chain uses TRBV25-1 and TRBJ1-1, with no clear D. V gave up 9 bases and J gave up 4 bases, with 9 bases separating them. The CDR3 covers 11 residues. Germline V CDR1 and CDR2: MGHDK, SYGVNS. DNA of the CDR3: TGTGCCAGTAGGGAATTCACTGAAGCTTTCTTT. Its translation: CASREFTEAFF.

This clonotype has just a few counts. The chain joins TRBV2 to TRBJ2-2; D remains unclear. The CDR3 covers 13 residues. CDR1 SNHLY and CDR2 FYNNEI come from the germline V gene. With 3 bases removed from V and 5 bases from J, the gap between germline ends came to 7 bases. The CDR3 reads CASSDVRTGELFF. The CDR3 DNA is TGTGCCAGCAGTGACGTTAGGACCGGGGAGCTGTTTTTT.

This clonotype was observed a handful of times. The J gene is TRBJ1-5, the V gene TRBV19, with D hard to call. V was pared by 4 bases and J by 0 bases, with 10 bases between. Germline loops: CDR1 LNHDA, CDR2 SQIVND (reference sequence). This CDR3 region has 15 residues. In DNA, the CDR3 is TGTGCCAGTAGTAGGTCCGTTTATAGCAATCAGCCCCAGCATTTT. Translated, it gives CASSRSVYSNQPQHF.

This sequence joins TRBV5-1 and TRBJ1-1; D perhaps matches TRBD1 (6 bases). Germline V CDR1 and CDR2: SGHRS, YFSETQ. The CDR3 is made up of 18 amino acids. V was clipped by 0 bases and J by 0 bases, with 18 bases between them. This CDR3 is CASSLVPPGQGLNTEAFF. CDR3 DNA: TGCGCCAGCAGCTTGGTTCCGCCAGGGCAGGGGTTGAACACTGAAGCTTTCTTT.

This clonotype was recorded once. CDR3 sequence reads: CASSAGQSFLGPQHF. The CDR3, as DNA: TGTGCCAGCAGTGCGGGACAGAGCTTCCTCGGGCCCCAGCATTTT. This chain links TRBV2 with TRBJ1-5, with 7 bases identical to TRBD1. V shed 4 bases, J shed 9 bases, and the junction held 12 bases outside the gene matches. Germline assignment: CDR1 SNHLY and CDR2 FYNNEI. The CDR3 has 15 amino acids.

The chain couples TRBV7-3 to TRBJ2-7; D not certain. This CDR3 contains 12 residues. V lost 5 bases to trimming and J lost 6 bases, with 11 bases between them. Germline V lookup: CDR1 SGHTA, CDR2 FQGTGA. CDR3 nucleotide sequence: TGTGCCAGCAGCAATGACCTTGGCGAGCAGTACTTC. It codes for CASSNDLGEQYF.

This chain joins TRBV7-9 and TRBJ1-5; D is unclear. This CDR3 has 13 amino acids. Germline V gene sequence: CDR1 SEHNR, CDR2 FQNEAQ (reference sequence). The V gene lost 0 bases and the J gene lost 9 bases, with 9 bases spanning the gap. The CDR3 sequence: CASSLAQSMPQHF. DNA for the CDR3: TGTGCCAGCAGCTTAGCGCAGTCTATGCCCCAGCATTTT.

The genes are TRBV20-1 and TRBJ2-2; the D call may be TRBD1 or TRBD2 (5 bases each). V dropped 0 bases and J dropped 3 bases, with 14 bases sitting between them. The germline V gene has CDR1 DFQATT and CDR2 SNEGSKA (reference sequence). The CDR3 contains 16 residues. Here the CDR3 DNA reads TGCAGTGCTAGAGATTCATCTAGAGGGGACACCGGGGAGCTGTTTTTT. It yields the protein CSARDSSRGDTGELFF.

The rearrangement links TRBV27 to TRBJ1-1; TRBD1 might be the D (5 bases). Trimming removed 6 bases at V and 5 bases at J, with 7 bases between. CDR3 length: 11 amino acids. Germline CDR1 MNHEY, CDR2 SMNVEV (reference sequence). The CDR3 coding sequence is TGTGCCAGCAGCAGGGATACTGAAGCTTTCTTT. This gives the protein CASSRDTEAFF.

Only a few counts were recorded for this clonotype. The chain couples TRBV30 to TRBJ1-2; TRBD1 agrees at 9 bases. V was pared by 4 bases and J by 8 bases, with 5 bases of the junction left unmatched. From germline, CDR1 is GTSNPN and CDR2 SVGIG (reference sequence). The length of the CDR3 is 12 residues. CDR3 coding DNA: TGTGCCTGGATCCGGACAGGGGAGGGCTACACCTTC. Translated: CAWIRTGEGYTF.

This clonotype was counted only a few times. The V call is TRBV19, the J call TRBJ1-2; D call uncertain. From germline, CDR1 is LNHDA and CDR2 SQIVND (reference sequence). This CDR3 contains 15 residues. The V end lost 5 bases, the J end lost 1 base, and 14 bases lay between the germline ends. CDR3 sequence reads: CASSLRTDFNYGYTF. The CDR3 DNA reads TGTGCCAGTAGTTTAAGGACGGATTTTAACTATGGCTACACCTTC.